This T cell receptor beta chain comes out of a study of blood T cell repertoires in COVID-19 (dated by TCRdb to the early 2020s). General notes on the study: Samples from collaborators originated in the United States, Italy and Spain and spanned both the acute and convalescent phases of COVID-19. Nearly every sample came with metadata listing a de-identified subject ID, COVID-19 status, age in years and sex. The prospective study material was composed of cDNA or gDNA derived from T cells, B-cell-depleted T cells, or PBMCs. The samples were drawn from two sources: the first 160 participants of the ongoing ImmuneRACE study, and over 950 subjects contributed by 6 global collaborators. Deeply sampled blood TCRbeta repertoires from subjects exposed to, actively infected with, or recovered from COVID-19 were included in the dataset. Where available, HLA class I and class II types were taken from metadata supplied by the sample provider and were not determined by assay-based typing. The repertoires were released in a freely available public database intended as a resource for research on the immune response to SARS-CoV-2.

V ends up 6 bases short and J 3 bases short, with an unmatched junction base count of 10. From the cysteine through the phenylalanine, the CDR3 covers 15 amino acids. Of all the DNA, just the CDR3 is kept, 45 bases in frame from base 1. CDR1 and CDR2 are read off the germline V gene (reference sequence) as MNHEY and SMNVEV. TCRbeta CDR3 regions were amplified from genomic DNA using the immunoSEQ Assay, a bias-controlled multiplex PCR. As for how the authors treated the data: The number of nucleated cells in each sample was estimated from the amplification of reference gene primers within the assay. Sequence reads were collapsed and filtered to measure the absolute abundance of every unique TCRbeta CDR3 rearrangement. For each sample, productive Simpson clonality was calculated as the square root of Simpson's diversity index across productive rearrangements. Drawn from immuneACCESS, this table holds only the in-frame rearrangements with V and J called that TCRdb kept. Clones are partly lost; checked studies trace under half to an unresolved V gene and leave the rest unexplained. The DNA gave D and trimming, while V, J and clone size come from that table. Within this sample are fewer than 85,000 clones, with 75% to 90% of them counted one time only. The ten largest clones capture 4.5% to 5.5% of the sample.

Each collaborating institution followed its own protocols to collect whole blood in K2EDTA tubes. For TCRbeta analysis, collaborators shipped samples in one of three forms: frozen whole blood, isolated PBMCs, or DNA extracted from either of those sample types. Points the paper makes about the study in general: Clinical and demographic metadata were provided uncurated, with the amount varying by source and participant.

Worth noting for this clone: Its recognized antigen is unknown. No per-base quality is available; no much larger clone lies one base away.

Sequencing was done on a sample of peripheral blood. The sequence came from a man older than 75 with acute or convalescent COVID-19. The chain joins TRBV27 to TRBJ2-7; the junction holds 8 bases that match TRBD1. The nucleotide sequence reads TGTGCCAGCAGCCCTTGGACGGGGACAGGCTACGAGCAGTACTTC. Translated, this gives CASSPWTGTGYEQYF.